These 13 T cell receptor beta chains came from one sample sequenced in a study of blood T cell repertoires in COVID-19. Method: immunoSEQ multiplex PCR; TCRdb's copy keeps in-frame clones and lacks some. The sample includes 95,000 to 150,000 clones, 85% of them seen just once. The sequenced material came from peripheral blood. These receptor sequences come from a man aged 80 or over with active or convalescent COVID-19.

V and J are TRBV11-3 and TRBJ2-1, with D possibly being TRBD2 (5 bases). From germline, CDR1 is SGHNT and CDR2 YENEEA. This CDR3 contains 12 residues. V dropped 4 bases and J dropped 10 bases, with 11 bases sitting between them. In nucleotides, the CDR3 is TGTGCCAGCAGCTCCGGACTGGCAGAGCAGTTCTTC. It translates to CASSSGLAEQFF.

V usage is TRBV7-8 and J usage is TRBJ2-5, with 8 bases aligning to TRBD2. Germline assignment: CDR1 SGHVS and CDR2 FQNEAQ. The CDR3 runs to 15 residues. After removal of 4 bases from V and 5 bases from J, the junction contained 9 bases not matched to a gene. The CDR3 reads CASSSRRLASETQYF. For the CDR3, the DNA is TGTGCCAGCAGCTCCAGAAGACTAGCGTCCGAGACCCAGTACTTC. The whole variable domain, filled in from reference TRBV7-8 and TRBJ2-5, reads GAGVSQSPRYKVAKRGQDVALRCDPISGHVSLFWYQQALGQGPEFLTYFQNEAQLDKSGLPSDRFFAERPEGSVSTLKIQRTQQEDSAVYLCASSSRRLASETQYFGPGTRLLVL.

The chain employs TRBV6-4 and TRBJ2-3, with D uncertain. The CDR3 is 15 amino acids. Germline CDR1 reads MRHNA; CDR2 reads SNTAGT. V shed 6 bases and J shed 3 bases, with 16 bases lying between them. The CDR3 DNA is TGTGCCAGCAGATCAACACCCTTCAGTACAGATACGCAGTATTTT. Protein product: CASRSTPFSTDTQYF.

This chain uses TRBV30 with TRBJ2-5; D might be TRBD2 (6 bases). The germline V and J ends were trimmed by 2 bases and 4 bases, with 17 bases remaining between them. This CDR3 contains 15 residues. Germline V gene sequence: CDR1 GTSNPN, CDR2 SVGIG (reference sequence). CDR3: CAWSLLQEEGETQYF. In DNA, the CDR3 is TGTGCCTGGAGTCTATTACAGGAGGAGGGAGAGACCCAGTACTTC. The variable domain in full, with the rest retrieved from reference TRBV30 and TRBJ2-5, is SQTIHQWPATLVQPVGSPLSLECTVEGTSNPNLYWYRQAAGRGLQLLFYSVGIGQISSEVPQNLSASRPQDRQFILSSKKLLLSDSGFYLCAWSLLQEEGETQYFGPGTRLLVL.

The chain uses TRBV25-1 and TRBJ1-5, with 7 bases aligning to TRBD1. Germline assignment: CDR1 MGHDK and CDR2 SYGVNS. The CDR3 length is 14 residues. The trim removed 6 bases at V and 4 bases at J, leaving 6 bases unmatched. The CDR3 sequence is CASSRTGTNQPQHF. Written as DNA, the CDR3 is TGTGCCAGCAGCCGGACAGGCACAAATCAGCCCCAGCATTTT.

The CDR3 DNA reads TGTGCCAGCAGTTCCCGGACAGGGGTAGGGCCCCAGCATTTT. Translation gives CASSSRTGVGPQHF. This chain connects TRBV27 to TRBJ1-5, with 9 bases aligning to TRBD1. The CDR3 is 14 residues long. CDR1 is MNHEY, CDR2 SMNVEV, per germline (reference sequence). Unmatched junction bases numbered 7, after V lost 4 bases and J lost 9 bases.

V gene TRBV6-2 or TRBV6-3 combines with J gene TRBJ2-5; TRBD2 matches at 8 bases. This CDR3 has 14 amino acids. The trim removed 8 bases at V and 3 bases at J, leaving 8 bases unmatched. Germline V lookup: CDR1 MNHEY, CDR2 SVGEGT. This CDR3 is CASGRGGREETQYF. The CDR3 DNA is TGTGCCAGCGGCCGGGGGGGCCGGGAAGAGACCCAGTACTTC.

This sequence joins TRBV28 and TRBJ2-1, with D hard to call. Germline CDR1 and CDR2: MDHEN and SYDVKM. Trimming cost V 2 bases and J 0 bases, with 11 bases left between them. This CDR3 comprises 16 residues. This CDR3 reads CASSLLTLSSYNEQFF. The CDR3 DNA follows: TGTGCCAGCAGTTTACTGACACTTAGCTCCTACAATGAGCAGTTCTTC.

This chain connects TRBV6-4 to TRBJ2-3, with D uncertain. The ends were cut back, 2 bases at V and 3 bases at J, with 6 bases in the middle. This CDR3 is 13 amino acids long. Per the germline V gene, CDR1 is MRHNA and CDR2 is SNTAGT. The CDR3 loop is CASSDKTTDTQYF. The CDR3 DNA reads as TGTGCCAGCAGTGACAAAACAACAGATACGCAGTATTTT.

CDR3 amino acids: CASSLEPGGGYGYTF. For the CDR3, the DNA is TGTGCCAGCAGCTTGGAACCAGGGGGCGGCTATGGCTACACCTTC. The V and J genes are TRBV7-2 and TRBJ1-2; the match to TRBD1 covers 8 bases. V shed 3 bases and J 4 bases; nucleotides not matched to a gene: 7. This CDR3 spans 15 amino acids. The germline V gene encodes CDR1 SGHTA and CDR2 FQGNSA.

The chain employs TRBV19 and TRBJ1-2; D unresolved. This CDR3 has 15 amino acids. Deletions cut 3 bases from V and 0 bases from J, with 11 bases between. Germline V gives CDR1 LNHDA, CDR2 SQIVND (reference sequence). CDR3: CASSIRHSPNYGYTF. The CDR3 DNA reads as TGTGCCAGTAGTATTCGGCACAGTCCTAACTATGGCTACACCTTC.

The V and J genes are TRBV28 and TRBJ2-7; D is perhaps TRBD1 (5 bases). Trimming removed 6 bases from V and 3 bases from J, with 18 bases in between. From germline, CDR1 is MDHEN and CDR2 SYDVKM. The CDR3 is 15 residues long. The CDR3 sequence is CASSRSRDSFYEQYF. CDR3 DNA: TGTGCCAGCAGCCGATCCAGAGACAGTTTCTACGAGCAGTACTTC.

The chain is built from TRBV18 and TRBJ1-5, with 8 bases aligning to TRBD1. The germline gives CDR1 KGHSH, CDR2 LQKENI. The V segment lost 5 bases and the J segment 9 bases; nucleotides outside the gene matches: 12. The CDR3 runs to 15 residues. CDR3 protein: CASSEGQGGMRPQHF. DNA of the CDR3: TGTGCCAGCTCAGAAGGACAGGGTGGGATGCGGCCCCAGCATTTT.